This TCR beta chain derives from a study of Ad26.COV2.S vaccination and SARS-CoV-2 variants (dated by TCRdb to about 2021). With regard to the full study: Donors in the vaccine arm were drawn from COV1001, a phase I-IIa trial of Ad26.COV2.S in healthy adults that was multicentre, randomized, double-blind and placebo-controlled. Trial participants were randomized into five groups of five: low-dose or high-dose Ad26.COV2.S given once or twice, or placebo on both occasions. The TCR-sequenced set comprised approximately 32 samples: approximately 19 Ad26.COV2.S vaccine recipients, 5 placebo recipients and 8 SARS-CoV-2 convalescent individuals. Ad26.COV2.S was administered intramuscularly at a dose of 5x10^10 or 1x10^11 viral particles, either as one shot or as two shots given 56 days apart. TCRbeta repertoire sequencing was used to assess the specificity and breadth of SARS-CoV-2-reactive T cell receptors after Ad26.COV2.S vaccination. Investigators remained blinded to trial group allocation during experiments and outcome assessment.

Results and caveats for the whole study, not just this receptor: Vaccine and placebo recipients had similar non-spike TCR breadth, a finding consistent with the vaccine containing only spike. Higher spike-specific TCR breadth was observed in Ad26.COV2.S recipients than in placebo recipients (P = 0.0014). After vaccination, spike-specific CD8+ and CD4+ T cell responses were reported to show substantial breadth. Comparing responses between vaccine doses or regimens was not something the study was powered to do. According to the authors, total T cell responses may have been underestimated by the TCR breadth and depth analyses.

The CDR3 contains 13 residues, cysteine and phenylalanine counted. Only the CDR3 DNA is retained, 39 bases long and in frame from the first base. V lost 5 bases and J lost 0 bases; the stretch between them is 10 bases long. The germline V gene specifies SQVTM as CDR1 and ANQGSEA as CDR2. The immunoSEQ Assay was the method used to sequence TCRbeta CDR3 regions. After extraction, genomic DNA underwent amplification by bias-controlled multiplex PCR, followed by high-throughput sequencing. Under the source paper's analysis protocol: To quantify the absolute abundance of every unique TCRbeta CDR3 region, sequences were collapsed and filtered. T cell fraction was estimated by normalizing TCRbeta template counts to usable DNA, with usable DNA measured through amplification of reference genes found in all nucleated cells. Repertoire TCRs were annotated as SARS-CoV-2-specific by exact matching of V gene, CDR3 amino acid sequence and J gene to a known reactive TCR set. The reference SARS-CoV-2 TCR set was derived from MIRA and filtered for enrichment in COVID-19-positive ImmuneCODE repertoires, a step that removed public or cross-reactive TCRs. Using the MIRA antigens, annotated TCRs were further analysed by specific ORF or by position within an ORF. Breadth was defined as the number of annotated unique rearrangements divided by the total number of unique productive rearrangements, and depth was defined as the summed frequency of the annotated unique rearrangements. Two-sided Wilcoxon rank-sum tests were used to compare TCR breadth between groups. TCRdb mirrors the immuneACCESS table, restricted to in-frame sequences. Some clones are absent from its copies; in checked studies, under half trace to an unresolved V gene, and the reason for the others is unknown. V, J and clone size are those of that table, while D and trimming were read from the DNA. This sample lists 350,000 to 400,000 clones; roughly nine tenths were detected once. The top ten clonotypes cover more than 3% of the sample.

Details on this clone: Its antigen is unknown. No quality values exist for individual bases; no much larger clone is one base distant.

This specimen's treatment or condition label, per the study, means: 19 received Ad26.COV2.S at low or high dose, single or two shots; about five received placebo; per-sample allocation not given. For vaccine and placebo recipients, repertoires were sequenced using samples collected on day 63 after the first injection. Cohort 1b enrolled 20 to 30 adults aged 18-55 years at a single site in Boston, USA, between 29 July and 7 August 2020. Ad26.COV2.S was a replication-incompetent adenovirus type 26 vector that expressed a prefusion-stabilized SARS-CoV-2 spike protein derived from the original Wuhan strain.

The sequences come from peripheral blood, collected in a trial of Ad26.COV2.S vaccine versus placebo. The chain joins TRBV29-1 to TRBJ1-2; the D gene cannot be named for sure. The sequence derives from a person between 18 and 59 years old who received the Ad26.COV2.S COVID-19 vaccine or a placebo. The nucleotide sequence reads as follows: TGCAGCGTTAGGTTCGGAACTAACTATGGCTACACCTTC. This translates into CSVRFGTNYGYTF.